This T cell receptor beta chain was captured in a study of technical replicates of blood from a few donors. TCRdb's table, derived via immunoSEQ multiplex PCR, lists solely in-frame clones and lacks some. Of about 84,000 clones in the sample, 95% to 98% were seen once. The CDR3 contains 15 residues. The junction had 10 bases not matched to a gene; V was cut back by 4 bases and J by 4 bases. Germline CDR1 is GTSNPN and CDR2 is SVGIG (reference sequence). The material sequenced was T cells isolated from PBMCs. This chain connects TRBV30 to TRBJ1-2; 9 bases fit TRBD1. The sequence was collected from a human donor in good health. DNA of the CDR3: TGTGCCTGGATCGCGGACAGGGGTTATTTCTATGGCTACACCTTC. Translated: CAWIADRGYFYGYTF.